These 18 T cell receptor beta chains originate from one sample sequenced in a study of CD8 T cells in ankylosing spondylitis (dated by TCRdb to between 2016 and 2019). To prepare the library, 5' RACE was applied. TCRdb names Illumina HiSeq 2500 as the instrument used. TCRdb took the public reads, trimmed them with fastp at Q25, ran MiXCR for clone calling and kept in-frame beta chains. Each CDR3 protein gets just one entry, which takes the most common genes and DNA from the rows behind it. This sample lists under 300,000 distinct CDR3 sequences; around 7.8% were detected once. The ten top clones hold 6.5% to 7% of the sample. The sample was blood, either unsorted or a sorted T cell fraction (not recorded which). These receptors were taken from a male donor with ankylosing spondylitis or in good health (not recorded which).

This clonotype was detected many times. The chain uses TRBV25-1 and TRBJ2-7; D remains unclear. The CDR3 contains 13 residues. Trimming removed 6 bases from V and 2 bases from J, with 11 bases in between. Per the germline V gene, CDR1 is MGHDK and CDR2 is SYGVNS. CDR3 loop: CASRTTVPYEQYF. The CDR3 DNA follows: TGTGCCAGCAGGACAACGGTTCCCTACGAGCAGTACTTC.

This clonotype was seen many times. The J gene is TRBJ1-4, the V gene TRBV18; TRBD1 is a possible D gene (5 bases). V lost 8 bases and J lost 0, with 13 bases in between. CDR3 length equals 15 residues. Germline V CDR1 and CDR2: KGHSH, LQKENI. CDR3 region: CASTRTLATNEKLFF. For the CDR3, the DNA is TGTGCCAGCACAAGGACACTCGCAACTAATGAAAAACTGTTTTTT.

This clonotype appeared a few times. The CDR3 nucleotides read TGTGCCTGGAGTGAGGGAACGACTGAAGCTTTCTTT. Its protein is CAWSEGTTEAFF. The chain is built from TRBV30 and TRBJ1-1; no firm D call. The CDR3 covers 12 residues. The V end lost 1 base, the J end lost 5 bases, and 8 bases lay between the germline ends. From germline, CDR1 is GTSNPN and CDR2 SVGIG (reference sequence).

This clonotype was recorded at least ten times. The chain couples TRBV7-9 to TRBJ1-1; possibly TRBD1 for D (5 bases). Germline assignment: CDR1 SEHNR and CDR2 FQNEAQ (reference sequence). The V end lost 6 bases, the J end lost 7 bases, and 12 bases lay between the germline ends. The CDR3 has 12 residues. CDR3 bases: TGTGCCAGCAGTCCGGGACCGCTTGAAGCTTTCTTT. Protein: CASSPGPLEAFF.

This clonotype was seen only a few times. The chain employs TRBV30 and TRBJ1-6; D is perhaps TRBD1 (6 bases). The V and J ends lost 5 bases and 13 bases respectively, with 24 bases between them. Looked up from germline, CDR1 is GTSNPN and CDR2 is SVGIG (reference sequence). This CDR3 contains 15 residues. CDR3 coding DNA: TGTGCCTGGCACTCTCACGGGACGGGACACTCGCCCCTCCACTTT. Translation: CAWHSHGTGHSPLHF.

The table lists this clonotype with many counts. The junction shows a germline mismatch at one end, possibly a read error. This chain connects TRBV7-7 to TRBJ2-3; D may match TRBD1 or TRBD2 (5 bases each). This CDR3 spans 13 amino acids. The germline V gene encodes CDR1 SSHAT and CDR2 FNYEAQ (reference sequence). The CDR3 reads CASSLALGAAQYF. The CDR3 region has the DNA TGTGCTAGCAGCTTAGCGCTTGGGGCGGCTCAGTATTTT.

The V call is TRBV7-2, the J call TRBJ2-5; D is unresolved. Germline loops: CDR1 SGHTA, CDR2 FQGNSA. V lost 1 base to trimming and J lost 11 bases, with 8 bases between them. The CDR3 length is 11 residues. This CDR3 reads CASSLGSPQYF. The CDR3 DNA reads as TGTGCCAGCAGCTTAGGCTCGCCGCAGTACTTC. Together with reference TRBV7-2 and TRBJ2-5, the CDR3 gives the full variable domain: GAGVSQSPSNKVTEKGKDVELRCDPISGHTALYWYRQSLGQGLEFLIYFQGNSAPDKSGLPSDRFSAERTGGSVSTLTIQRTQQEDSAVYLCASSLGSPQYFGPGTRLLVL.

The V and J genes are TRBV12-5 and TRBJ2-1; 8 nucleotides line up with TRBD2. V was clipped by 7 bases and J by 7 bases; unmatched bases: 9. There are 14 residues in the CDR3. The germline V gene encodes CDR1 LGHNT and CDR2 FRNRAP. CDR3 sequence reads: CASASSGSRNEQFF. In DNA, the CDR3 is TGTGCTAGTGCGTCGAGCGGGAGCAGGAATGAGCAGTTCTTC.

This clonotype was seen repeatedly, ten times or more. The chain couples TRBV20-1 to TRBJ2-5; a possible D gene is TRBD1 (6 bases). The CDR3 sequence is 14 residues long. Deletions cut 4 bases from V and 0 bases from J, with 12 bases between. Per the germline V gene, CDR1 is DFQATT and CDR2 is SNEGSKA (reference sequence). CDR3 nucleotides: TGCAGTGCTACCACAGGGTCGTACCAAGAGACCCAGTACTTC. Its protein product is CSATTGSYQETQYF.

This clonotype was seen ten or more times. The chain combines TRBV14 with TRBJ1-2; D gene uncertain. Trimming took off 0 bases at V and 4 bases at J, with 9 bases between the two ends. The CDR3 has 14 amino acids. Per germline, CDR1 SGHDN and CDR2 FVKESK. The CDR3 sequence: CASSQDTRSYGYTF. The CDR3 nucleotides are TGTGCCAGCAGCCAAGATACGAGGAGCTATGGCTACACCTTC.

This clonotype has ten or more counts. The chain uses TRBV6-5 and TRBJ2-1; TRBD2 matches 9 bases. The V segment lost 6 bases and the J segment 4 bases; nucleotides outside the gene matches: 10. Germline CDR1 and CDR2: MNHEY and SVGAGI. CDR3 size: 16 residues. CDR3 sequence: CASRYSGREYYNEQFF. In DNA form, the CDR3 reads TGTGCCAGCAGATATAGCGGGAGAGAGTATTACAATGAGCAGTTCTTC.

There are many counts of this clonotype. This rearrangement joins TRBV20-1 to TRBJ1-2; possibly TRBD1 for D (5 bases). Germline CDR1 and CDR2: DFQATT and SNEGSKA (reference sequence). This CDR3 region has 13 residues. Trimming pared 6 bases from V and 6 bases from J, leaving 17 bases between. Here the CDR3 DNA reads TGCAGTGCCCGAGGGACGCTGATGGATGGCTACACCTTC. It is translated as CSARGTLMDGYTF.

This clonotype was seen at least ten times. CDR3 protein: CASSGPYEQYF. The CDR3, as DNA: TGTGCCAGCAGTGGTCCCTACGAGCAGTACTTC. The rearrangement uses TRBV25-1 and TRBJ2-7; no reliable D call. Germline V gives CDR1 MGHDK, CDR2 SYGVNS. The CDR3 runs to 11 residues. Trimming took off 4 bases at V and 2 bases at J, with 3 bases between the two ends.

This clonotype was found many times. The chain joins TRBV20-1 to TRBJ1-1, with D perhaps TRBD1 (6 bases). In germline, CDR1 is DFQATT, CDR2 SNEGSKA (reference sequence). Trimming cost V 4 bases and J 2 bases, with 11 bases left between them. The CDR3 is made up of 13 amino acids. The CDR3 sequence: CSAKKGGNTEAFF. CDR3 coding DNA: TGCAGTGCTAAGAAGGGGGGCAACACTGAAGCTTTCTTT.

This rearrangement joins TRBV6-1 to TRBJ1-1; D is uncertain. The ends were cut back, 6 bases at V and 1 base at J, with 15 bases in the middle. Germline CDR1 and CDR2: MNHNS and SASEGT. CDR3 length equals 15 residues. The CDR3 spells CASSLRPRTNTEAFF. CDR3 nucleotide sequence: TGTGCCAGCAGCCTGCGACCCAGAACGAACACTGAAGCTTTCTTT.

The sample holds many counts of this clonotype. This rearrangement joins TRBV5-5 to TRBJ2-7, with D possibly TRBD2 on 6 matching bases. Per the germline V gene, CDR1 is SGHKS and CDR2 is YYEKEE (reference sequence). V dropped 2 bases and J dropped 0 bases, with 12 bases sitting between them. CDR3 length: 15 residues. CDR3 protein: CASSLGVADSYEQYF. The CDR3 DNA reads TGTGCCAGCAGCTTAGGGGTAGCGGACTCCTACGAGCAGTACTTC. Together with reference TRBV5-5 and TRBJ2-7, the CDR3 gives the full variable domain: DAGVTQSPTHLIKTRGQQVTLRCSPISGHKSVSWYQQVLGQGPQFIFQYYEKEERGRGNFPDRFSARQFPNYSSELNVNALLLGDSALYLCASSLGVADSYEQYFGPGTRLTVT.

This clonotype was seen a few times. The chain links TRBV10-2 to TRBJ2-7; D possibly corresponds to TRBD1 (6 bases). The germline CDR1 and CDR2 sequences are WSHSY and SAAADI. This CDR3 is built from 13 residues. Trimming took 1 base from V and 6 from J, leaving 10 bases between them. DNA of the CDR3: TGCGCCAGCAGTGAGTATCAGGGGACCGAGCAGTACTTC. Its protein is CASSEYQGTEQYF.

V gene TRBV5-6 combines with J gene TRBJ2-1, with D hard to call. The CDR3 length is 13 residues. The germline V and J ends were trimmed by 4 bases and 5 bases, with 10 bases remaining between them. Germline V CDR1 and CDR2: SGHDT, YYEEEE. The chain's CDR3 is CASSAQPNNEQFF. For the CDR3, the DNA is TGTGCCAGCAGCGCCCAACCCAACAATGAGCAGTTCTTC.